This section outlines one T cell receptor beta chain sequence together with its context. The target antigen is unknown. The PCR was carried out with 60 Vbeta primers and 13 Jbeta primers. As processed by the authors: Later, 75 million to 100 million unique TCR beta chains were counted in an analysis, and some 9.9 million of them were shared. Profiling relied on immunoSEQ multiplex PCR, and the TCRdb table lists in-frame clones only, not all of them. V and J calls and clone size are as listed in that table; D and trimming were resolved from the DNA. The sample carries about 200,000 clones, 78% recorded once. The data were obtained in a study of cytomegalovirus exposure and HLA in healthy donors. The wider study: The study placed less than 90% of its 350 to 400 genotyped donors in the Caucasian-associated ancestry cluster. Study-level findings and limits: The study reported that TCR beta sequences accurately predicted HLA-A and HLA-B alleles in most subjects.

CDR1 and CDR2 from the germline V gene are GTSNPN and SVGIG (reference sequence). CDR3 length equals 13 residues. V gave up 2 bases and J gave up 4 bases, with 9 bases separating them. The chain combines TRBV30 with TRBJ1-5; D may be TRBD1 (5 bases). The sequence came from a male donor in good health and CMV-seronegative. The sample comprised PBMCs. The CDR3 DNA is TGTGCCTGGAGTACAGGACGTAATCAGCCCCAGCATTTT. Its protein product is CAWSTGRNQPQHF.